These 8 T cell receptor beta chains were sequenced from one sample in a study of T cells in tuberculosis (dated by TCRdb to 2017 to 2018). Receptor amplification or capture employed the immunoSEQ multiplex PCR assay. Not all clones reach the TCRdb copy of this immuneACCESS table, which keeps in-frame sequences only. Checked studies attribute under half of the gap to unresolved V genes and leave the rest unexplained. This sample has tens of thousands of clones in its table, and roughly nine tenths of those were observed once. The top ten clonotypes cover 2.2% of the sample. The sequenced material came from PBMCs. The receptor set was obtained from a donor aged 10 to 29 with latent tuberculosis or without tuberculosis infection.

A note on this clone: Different DNA sequences within this sample yield the same CDR3. This rearrangement joins TRBV7-2 to TRBJ2-7; TRBD1 matches at 8 bases. The CDR3 consists of 15 residues. With 4 bases clipped from V and 2 bases from J, the junction kept 7 bases outside the gene matches. From germline, CDR1 is SGHTA and CDR2 FQGNSA. The CDR3 spells CASSSSRTGTYEQYF. CDR3 DNA: TGTGCCAGCAGCTCTTCTAGGACAGGGACCTACGAGCAGTACTTC.

This clone was observed a single time. The chain couples TRBV4-1 to TRBJ2-3, with D hard to call. The germline V and J ends were trimmed by 1 base and 4 bases, with 9 bases remaining between them. This CDR3 is built from 14 residues. Germline V gene lookup returns CDR1 MGHRA and CDR2 YSYEKL. The CDR3 nucleotides read TGCGCCAGCAGCCAAGCCGCCCTATCAGATACGCAGTATTTT. It encodes CASSQAALSDTQYF.

V gene TRBV9 combines with J gene TRBJ2-1; no clear D gene. Germline V gene sequence: CDR1 SGDLS, CDR2 YYNGEE. V gave up 2 bases and J gave up 0 bases, with 9 bases separating them. This CDR3 has 15 amino acids. CDR3 amino acids: CASSVARSSYNEQFF. The CDR3 bases are TGTGCCAGCAGCGTCGCTAGGAGCTCCTACAATGAGCAGTTCTTC. The full variable domain, completed using reference TRBV9 and TRBJ2-1, is DSGVTQTPKHLITATGQRVTLRCSPRSGDLSVYWYQQSLDQGLQFLIQYYNGEERAKGNILERFSAQQFPDLHSELNLSSLELGDSALYFCASSVARSSYNEQFFGPGTRLTVL.

The rearrangement joins TRBV7-8 to TRBJ1-3; possible D gene TRBD1, 5 bases. Germline V CDR1 and CDR2: SGHVS, FQNEAQ. Trimming shortened V by 5 bases and J by 0 bases, and 17 bases separated the two germline ends. The CDR3 length is 17 residues. In nucleotides, the CDR3 is TGTGCCAGCAGCCCGGGAGGTAGGGGACCCTCTGGAAACACCATATATTTT. This gives the protein CASSPGGRGPSGNTIYF.

CDR3 nucleotides: TGTGCCAGCAGTTTGGGAGGGGCAAGGAATGAGCAGTTCTTC. Protein: CASSLGGARNEQFF. This rearrangement joins TRBV28 to TRBJ2-1; 7 nucleotides agree with TRBD2. CDR3 length: 14 residues. Germline V gene lookup returns CDR1 MDHEN and CDR2 SYDVKM. The ends lost 3 bases at V and 7 bases at J; junction bases unmatched: 6.

This chain connects TRBV2 to TRBJ1-2; D is unresolved. CDR1 and CDR2 from the germline V gene are SNHLY and FYNNEI. V lost 6 bases and J 6 bases, leaving 20 bases between the germline ends. CDR3 length: 15 amino acids. The CDR3 coding sequence is TGTGCCAGCAGCGCACCTCCTCGGACTGAGGATGGCTACACCTTC. Translated: CASSAPPRTEDGYTF.

CDR3 amino acids: CASSGGTSGSYNEQFF. CDR3 coding DNA: TGTGCCAGCAGCGGGGGGACTAGCGGCTCCTACAATGAGCAGTTCTTC. This chain uses TRBV5-4 with TRBJ2-1, with 11 positions matching TRBD2. The V gene's germline CDR1 is SGHNT and CDR2 YYREEE (reference sequence). The junction had 3 bases not matched to a gene; V was cut back by 4 bases and J by 0 bases. CDR3 size: 16 residues.

The rearrangement uses TRBV19 and TRBJ2-7; 7 nucleotides align to TRBD1. V was pared by 5 bases and J by 5 bases, with 15 bases of the junction left unmatched. This CDR3 is 16 amino acids long. Germline V gives CDR1 LNHDA, CDR2 SQIVND (reference sequence). The CDR3 sequence is CASSPLYRGPKDEQYF. CDR3 bases: TGTGCCAGTAGTCCCCTCTACAGGGGCCCCAAGGACGAGCAGTACTTC.